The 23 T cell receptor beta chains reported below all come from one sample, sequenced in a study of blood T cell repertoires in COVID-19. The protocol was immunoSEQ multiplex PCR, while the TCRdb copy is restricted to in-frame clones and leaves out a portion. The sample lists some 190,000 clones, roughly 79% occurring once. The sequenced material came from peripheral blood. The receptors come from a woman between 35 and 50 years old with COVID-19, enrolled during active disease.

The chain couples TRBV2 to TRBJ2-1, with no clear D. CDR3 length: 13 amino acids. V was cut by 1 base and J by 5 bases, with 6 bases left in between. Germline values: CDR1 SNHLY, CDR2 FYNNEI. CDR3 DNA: TGTGCCAGCAGTGAAGACAGAAACAATGAGCAGTTCTTC. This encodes CASSEDRNNEQFF.

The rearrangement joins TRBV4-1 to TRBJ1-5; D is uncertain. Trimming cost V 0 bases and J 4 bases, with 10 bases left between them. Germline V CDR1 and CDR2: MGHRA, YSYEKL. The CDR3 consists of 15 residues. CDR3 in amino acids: CASSQDVLSNQPQHF. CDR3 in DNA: TGCGCCAGCAGCCAAGATGTCCTGAGTAATCAGCCCCAGCATTTT.

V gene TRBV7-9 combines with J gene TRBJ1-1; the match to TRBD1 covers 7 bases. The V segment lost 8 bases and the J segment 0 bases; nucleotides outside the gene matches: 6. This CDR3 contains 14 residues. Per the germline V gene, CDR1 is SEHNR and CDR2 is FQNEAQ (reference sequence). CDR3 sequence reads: CASERQGLNTEAFF. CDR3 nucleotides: TGTGCCAGCGAGAGACAGGGATTGAACACTGAAGCTTTCTTT.

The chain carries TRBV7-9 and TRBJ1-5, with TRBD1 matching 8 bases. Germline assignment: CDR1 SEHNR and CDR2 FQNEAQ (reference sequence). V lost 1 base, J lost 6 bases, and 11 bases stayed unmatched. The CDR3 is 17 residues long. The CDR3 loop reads CASSLVVGTGISQPQHF. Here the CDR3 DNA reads TGTGCCAGCAGCTTAGTTGTCGGGACAGGAATCTCTCAGCCCCAGCATTTT. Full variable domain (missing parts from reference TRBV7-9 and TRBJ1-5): DTGVSQNPRHKITKRGQNVTFRCDPISEHNRLYWYRQTLGQGPEFLTYFQNEAQLEKSRLLSDRFSAERPKGSFSTLEIQRTEQGDSAMYLCASSLVVGTGISQPQHFGDGTRLSIL.

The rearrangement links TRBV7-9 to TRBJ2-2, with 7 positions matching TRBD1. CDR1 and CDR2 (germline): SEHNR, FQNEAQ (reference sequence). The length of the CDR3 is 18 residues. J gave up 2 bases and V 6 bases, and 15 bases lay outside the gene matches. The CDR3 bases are TGTGCCAGCAGTTACCCTTTTGAAGGGGGCGGTAACACCGGGGAGCTGTTTTTT. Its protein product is CASSYPFEGGGNTGELFF.

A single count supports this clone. This CDR3 is CASSYSRNTEAFF. As DNA, the CDR3 is TGTGCCAGCAGTTATAGCAGGAACACTGAAGCTTTCTTT. The chain is built from TRBV6-5 and TRBJ1-1; D call uncertain. The CDR3 totals 13 residues. V was cut by 3 bases and J by 1 base, with 6 bases left in between. In germline, CDR1 is MNHEY, CDR2 SVGAGI.

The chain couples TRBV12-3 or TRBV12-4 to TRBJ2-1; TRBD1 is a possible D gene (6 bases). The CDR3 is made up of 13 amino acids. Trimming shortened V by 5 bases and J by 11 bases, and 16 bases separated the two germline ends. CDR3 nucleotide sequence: TGTGCCAGCAGTCGAGCCGGGACAACTCAGCAGTTCTTC. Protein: CASSRAGTTQQFF.

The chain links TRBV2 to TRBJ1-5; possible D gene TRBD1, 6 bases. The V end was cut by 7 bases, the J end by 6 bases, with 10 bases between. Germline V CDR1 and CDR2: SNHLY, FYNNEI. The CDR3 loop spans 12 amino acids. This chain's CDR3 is CASNQGTQPQHF. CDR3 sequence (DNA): TGTGCCAGCAACCAGGGGACTCAGCCCCAGCATTTT.

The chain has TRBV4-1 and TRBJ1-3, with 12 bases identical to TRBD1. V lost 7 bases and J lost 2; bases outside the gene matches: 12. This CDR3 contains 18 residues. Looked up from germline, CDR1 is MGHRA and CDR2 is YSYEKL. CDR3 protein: CASTSAGTGGAAGNTIYF. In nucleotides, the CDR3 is TGCGCCAGCACCAGCGCGGGGACAGGGGGCGCCGCTGGAAACACCATATATTTT.

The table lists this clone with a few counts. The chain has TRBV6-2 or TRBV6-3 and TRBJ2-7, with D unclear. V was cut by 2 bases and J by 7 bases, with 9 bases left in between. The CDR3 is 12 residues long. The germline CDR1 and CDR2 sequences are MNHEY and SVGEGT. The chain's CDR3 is CASSYTEVEQYF. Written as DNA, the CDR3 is TGTGCCAGCAGTTACACCGAGGTTGAGCAGTACTTC.

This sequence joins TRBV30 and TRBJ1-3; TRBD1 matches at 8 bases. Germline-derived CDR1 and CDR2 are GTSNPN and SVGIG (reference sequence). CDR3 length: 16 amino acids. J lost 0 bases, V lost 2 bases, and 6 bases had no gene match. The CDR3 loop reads CAWSITGGSSGNTIYF. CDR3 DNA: TGTGCCTGGAGTATTACAGGGGGAAGCTCTGGAAACACCATATATTTT. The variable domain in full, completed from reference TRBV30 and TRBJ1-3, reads SQTIHQWPATLVQPVGSPLSLECTVEGTSNPNLYWYRQAAGRGLQLLFYSVGIGQISSEVPQNLSASRPQDRQFILSSKKLLLSDSGFYLCAWSITGGSSGNTIYFGEGSWLTVV.

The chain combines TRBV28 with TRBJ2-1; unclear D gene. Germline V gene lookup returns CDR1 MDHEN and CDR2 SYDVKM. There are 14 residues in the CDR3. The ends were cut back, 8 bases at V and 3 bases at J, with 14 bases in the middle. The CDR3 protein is CASESNGYYNEQFF. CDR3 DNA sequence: TGTGCCAGCGAGTCTAACGGTTACTACAATGAGCAGTTCTTC.

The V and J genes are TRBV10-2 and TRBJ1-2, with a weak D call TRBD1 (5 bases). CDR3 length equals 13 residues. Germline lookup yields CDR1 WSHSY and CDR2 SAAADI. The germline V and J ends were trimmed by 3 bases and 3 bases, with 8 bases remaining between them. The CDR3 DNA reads TGCGCCAGCAGTGATCAGGGTTACTATGGCTACACCTTC. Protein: CASSDQGYYGYTF.

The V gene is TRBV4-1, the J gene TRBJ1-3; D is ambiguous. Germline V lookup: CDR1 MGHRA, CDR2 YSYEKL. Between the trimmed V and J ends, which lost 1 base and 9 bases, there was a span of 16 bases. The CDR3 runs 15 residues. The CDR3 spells CASSQVLISRGTIYF. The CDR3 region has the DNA TGCGCCAGCAGCCAAGTTTTGATCTCAAGAGGCACCATATATTTT.

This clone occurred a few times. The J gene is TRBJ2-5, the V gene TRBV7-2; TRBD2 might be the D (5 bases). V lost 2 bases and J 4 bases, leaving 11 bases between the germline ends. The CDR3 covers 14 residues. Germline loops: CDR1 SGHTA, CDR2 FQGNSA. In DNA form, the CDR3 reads TGTGCCAGCAGCTTAATGAGGGTGTCAGAGACCCAGTACTTC. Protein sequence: CASSLMRVSETQYF.

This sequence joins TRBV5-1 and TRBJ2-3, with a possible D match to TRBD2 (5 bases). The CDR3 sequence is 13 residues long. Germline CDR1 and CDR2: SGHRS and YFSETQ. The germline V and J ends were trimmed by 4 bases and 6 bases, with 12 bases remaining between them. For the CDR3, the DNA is TGCGCCAGCAGCCCACTAGTTTCCGATACGCAGTATTTT. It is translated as CASSPLVSDTQYF.

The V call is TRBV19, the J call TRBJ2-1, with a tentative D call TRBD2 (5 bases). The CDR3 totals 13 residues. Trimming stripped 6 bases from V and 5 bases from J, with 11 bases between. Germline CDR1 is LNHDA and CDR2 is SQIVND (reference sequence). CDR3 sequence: CASRRTGDNEQFF. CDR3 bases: TGTGCCAGTAGAAGGACCGGGGACAATGAGCAGTTCTTC.

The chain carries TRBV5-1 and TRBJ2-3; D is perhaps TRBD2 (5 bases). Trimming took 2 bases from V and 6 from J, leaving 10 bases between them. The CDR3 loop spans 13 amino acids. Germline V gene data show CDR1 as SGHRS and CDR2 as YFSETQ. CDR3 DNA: TGCGCCAGCAGCTTCGGGGTGGCGGATACGCAGTATTTT. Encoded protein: CASSFGVADTQYF.

The CDR3 nucleotides read TGTGCCAGCAGCTTGGCAGGGGGCCCTTGGAACGAGCAGTACGTC. Its translation: CASSLAGGPWNEQYV. The chain links TRBV5-5 to TRBJ2-7; 8 bases are a match to TRBD1. V lost 0 bases, J lost 5 bases, and 7 bases stayed unmatched. Germline CDR1 reads SGHKS; CDR2 reads YYEKEE (reference sequence). The CDR3 is made up of 15 amino acids.

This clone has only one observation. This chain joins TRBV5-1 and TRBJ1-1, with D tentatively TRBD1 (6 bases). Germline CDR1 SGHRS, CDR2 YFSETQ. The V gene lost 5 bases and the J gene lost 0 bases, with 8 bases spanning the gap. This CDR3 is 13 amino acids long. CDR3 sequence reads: CASSTGMNTEAFF. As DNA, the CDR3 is TGCGCCAGCAGTACAGGGATGAACACTGAAGCTTTCTTT.

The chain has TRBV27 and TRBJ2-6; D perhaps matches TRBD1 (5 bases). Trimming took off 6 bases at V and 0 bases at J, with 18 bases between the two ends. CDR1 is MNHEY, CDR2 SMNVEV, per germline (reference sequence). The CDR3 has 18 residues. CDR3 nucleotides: TGTGCCAGCAGGTCCCAAGACAGTGCCCTCTCTGGGGCCAACGTCCTGACTTTC. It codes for CASRSQDSALSGANVLTF.

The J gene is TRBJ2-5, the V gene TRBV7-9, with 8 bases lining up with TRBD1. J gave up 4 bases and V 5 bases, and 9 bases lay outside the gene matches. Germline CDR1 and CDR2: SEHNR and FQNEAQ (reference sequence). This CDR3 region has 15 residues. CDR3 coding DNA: TGTGCCAGCAGCACCGGACAGGGAGGCGGAGAGACCCAGTACTTC. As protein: CASSTGQGGGETQYF.

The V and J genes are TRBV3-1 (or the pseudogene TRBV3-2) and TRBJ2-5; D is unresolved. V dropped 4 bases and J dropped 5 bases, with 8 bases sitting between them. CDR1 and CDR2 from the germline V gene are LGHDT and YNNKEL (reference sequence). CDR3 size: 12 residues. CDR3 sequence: CASSLLGETQYF. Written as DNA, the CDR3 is TGTGCCAGCAGCCTCCTGGGCGAGACCCAGTACTTC.